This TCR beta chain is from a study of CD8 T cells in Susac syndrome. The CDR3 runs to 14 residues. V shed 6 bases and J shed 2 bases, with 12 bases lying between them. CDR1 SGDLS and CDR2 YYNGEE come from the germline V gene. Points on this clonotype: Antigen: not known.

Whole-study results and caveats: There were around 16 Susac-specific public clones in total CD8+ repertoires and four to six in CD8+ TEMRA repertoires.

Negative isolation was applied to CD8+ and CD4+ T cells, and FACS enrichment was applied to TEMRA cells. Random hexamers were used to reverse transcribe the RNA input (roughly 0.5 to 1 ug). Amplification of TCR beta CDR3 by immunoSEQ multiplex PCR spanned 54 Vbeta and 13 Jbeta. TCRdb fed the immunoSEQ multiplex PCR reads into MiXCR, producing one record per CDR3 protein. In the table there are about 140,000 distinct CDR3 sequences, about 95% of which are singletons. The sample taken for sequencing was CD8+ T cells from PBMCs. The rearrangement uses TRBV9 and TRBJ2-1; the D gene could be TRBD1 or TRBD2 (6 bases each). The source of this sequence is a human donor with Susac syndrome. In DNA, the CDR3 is TGTGCCAGCACAGGGGAGGCGGCCTACAATGAGCAGTTCTTC. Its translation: CASTGEAAYNEQFF. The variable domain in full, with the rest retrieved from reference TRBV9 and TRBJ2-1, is DSGVTQTPKHLITATGQRVTLRCSPRSGDLSVYWYQQSLDQGLQFLIQYYNGEERAKGNILERFSAQQFPDLHSELNLSSLELGDSALYFCASTGEAAYNEQFFGPGTRLTVL.